Each of the 7 T cell receptor beta chains below was sequenced from the same sample in a study of blood T cells in healthy people across ages. The second PCR ran about 6 to 12 cycles with a sample-barcoded 5' primer and J-beta primers. TCRdb re-derived calls from the 5' RACE reads in MiXCR, one entry per CDR3 protein. The table shows about 780,000 distinct CDR3 sequences, with around 50% occurring only once. Sequences were obtained from blood. The receptors shown here come from an older man in good health.

J is TRBJ2-2 and V is TRBV24-1; maybe TRBD1 (7 bases). Between the trimmed V and J ends, which lost 9 bases and 7 bases, there was a span of 17 bases. CDR3 length: 14 amino acids. Per germline, CDR1 KGHDR and CDR2 SFDVKD. CDR3 loop: CATGGTAGVGELFF. CDR3 nucleotide sequence: TGTGCCACCGGGGGGACAGCCGGGGTCGGGGAGCTGTTTTTT.

The chain uses TRBV4-3 and TRBJ2-7, with D possibly matching TRBD2 (6 bases). Trimming removed 0 bases at V and 7 bases at J, with 22 bases between. CDR3 length equals 17 residues. The germline V gene has CDR1 LGHNA and CDR2 YSLEER. Here the CDR3 reads CASSQDLRGDIAREQYF. The DNA for the CDR3 is TGCGCCAGCAGCCAAGATCTGCGCGGGGATATTGCAAGGGAGCAGTACTTC.

V and J are TRBV4-3 and TRBJ1-5, with D possibly being TRBD1 (5 bases). There are 20 residues in the CDR3. V was cut by 4 bases and J by 5 bases, with 30 bases left in between. Germline V lookup: CDR1 LGHNA, CDR2 YSLEER. CDR3 loop: CASSLRRGDLQPRSHQPQHF. CDR3 DNA: TGCGCCAGCAGCCTACGTCGAGGGGATCTTCAACCCAGGAGTCATCAGCCCCAGCATTTT.

In nucleotides, the CDR3 is TGCAGTGGAGGGGGTCAGGAGAACACTGAAGCTTTCTTT. It specifies CSGGGQENTEAFF. This rearrangement joins TRBV29-1 to TRBJ1-1; D perhaps matches TRBD1 (6 bases). Germline V gives CDR1 SQVTM, CDR2 ANQGSEA. The CDR3 length is 13 residues.

V usage is TRBV2 and J usage is TRBJ1-4; TRBD1 agrees at 11 bases. Germline CDR1 is SNHLY and CDR2 is FYNNEI. Unmatched junction bases numbered 3, after V lost 1 base and J lost 8 bases. The CDR3 is made up of 15 amino acids. In DNA, the CDR3 is TGTGCCAGCAGTGAAGTGGGGACAGGGGGAGAAAAACTGTTTTTT. Translated, it gives CASSEVGTGGEKLFF.

The rearrangement links TRBV7-6 to TRBJ1-6, with unresolved D. Germline values: CDR1 SGHVS, CDR2 FNYEAQ. V was pared by 10 bases and J by 7 bases, with 14 bases between. The CDR3 totals 13 residues. The CDR3 spells CAISVEINSPLHF. DNA for the CDR3: TGTGCCATCAGTGTAGAGATAAATTCACCCCTCCACTTT.

The rearrangement uses TRBV7-9 and TRBJ2-5, with unresolved D. The end of the DNA fits TRBJ2-7 better, so the J call may be wrong. This CDR3 contains 14 residues. Germline values: CDR1 SEHNR, CDR2 FQNEAQ (reference sequence). The CDR3, as DNA: TGTGCCAGCAGCTTAACTTCGGACCACACCGAGCAGTACTTC. Its protein is CASSLTSDHTEQYF.